Below, 2 T cell receptor beta chains from the same sample are listed, as sequenced in a study of blood T cells in healthy people across ages. Together with a sample-barcoded 5' primer, a J-beta primer mix was included in a second PCR lasting roughly 6 to 12 cycles. TCRdb itself ran the 5' RACE reads through MiXCR, one entry per CDR3 protein. The sample lists 750,000 to 850,000 distinct CDR3 sequences, roughly 25% occurring once. This sample was also put to use in a study of T cells of mothers and their children.

Sequenced material: blood. The receptors stem from a boy between 5 and 17 years old in good health.

This chain uses TRBV6-2 or TRBV6-3 with TRBJ2-1, with 8 bases identical to TRBD2. Germline-derived CDR1 and CDR2 are MNHEY and SVGEGT. The length of the CDR3 is 15 residues. After removal of 6 bases from V and 7 bases from J, the junction contained 11 bases not matched to a gene. CDR3 bases: TGTGCCAGCAGGGCGCCGGGACTAGGGGTAAATGAGCAGTTCTTC. It yields the protein CASRAPGLGVNEQFF.

V is TRBV10-2 and J is TRBJ1-5; 8 bases align to TRBD1. The trim removed 7 bases at V and 2 bases at J, leaving 4 bases unmatched. This CDR3 has 14 amino acids. Germline CDR1 is WSHSY and CDR2 is SAAADI. CDR3 protein: CASKGQGGNQPQHF. CDR3 in DNA: TGCGCCAGCAAAGGACAGGGTGGCAATCAGCCCCAGCATTTT.